The T cell receptor (beta chain) described here comes from a study of T cells in Graves' hyperthyroidism and ophthalmopathy. Study observations and caveats: The model identified upcoming ophthalmopathy a median roughly 6.5 months ahead of onset.

Using RNA transcripts as the source, TCR beta CDR3 regions were amplified. The HTBI set primed first-round TCR CDR3 RT-PCR. MiXCR, applied by TCRdb to the multiplex PCR reads, yields one record per CDR3 protein. The sample holds approximately 870,000 distinct CDR3 sequences, about two fifths seen once. The table lists this clonotype with many counts. The antigen remains unidentified. Germline V gene sequence: CDR1 SEHNR, CDR2 FQNEAQ (reference sequence). The CDR3 covers 14 residues. V shed 5 bases and J 5 bases; nucleotides not matched to a gene: 8. In making diagnoses, clinical symptoms, serum thyroxine and TRAb, thyroid ultrasound and orbital computed tomography were all used.

V usage is TRBV7-9 and J usage is TRBJ2-7, with TRBD1 identical over 8 bases. Sequencing was done on a sample of blood. This TCR derives from a man younger than 30 with Graves' hyperthyroidism. Here the CDR3 reads CASSARDRLDEQYF. The CDR3 nucleotides read TGTGCCAGCAGCGCCCGGGACAGGCTGGACGAGCAGTACTTC.